Shown below are 11 T cell receptor beta chains from a single sample sequenced in a study of OX40 agonist ivuxolimab in advanced cancers. To prepare the library, the immunoSEQ multiplex PCR assay was applied. Drawn from immuneACCESS, this table holds only the in-frame rearrangements with V and J called that TCRdb kept. Clones are partly lost; checked studies trace under half to an unresolved V gene and leave the rest unexplained. In this sample the table shows under 85,000 clones, more than 75% of which occur a single time. The ten largest account for about 2.6% of the sample. The starting material was CD4+ or CD8+ T cells sorted from blood, obtained in a trial of the OX40 agonist ivuxolimab. The receptors come from an adult with an advanced solid tumor such as melanoma, head and neck, liver or kidney cancer.

This clone was seen only a few times. V usage is TRBV11-3 and J usage is TRBJ1-1, with 8 bases that match TRBD1. The CDR3 runs 14 residues. Trimming at V came to 5 bases and at J to 1 base, leaving 3 bases not matched to a gene. CDR1 is SGHNT, CDR2 YENEEA, per germline. Here the CDR3 DNA reads TGTGCCAGCAGCAAGGGACAGGCGAACACTGAAGCTTTCTTT. Residues: CASSKGQANTEAFF.

The J gene is TRBJ2-2, the V gene TRBV7-9, with D unresolved. CDR3 length equals 14 residues. Germline V gene lookup returns CDR1 SEHNR and CDR2 FQNEAQ (reference sequence). V lost 0 bases and J 4 bases, leaving 6 bases between the germline ends. CDR3 bases: TGTGCCAGCAGCTTAGCTTCAGGCACCGGGGAGCTGTTTTTT. Translated, it gives CASSLASGTGELFF.

This clone was recorded once. The V call is TRBV18, the J call TRBJ1-1; D gene ambiguous. From germline, CDR1 is KGHSH and CDR2 LQKENI. The CDR3 extends over 14 amino acids. The ends were cut back, 2 bases at V and 1 base at J, with 8 bases in the middle. The DNA for the CDR3 is TGTGCCAGCTCACCAGTTGTGGGGAACACTGAAGCTTTCTTT. Its protein product is CASSPVVGNTEAFF.

The chain's CDR3 is CASSLGGMGTDTQYF. CDR3 bases: TGTGCCAGCAGCCTCGGGGGGATGGGCACAGATACGCAGTATTTT. The gene calls are TRBV6-5 and TRBJ2-3, with 7 positions matching TRBD2. The CDR3 sequence is 15 residues long. J lost 1 base, V lost 6 bases, and 7 bases had no gene match. Germline V gene lookup returns CDR1 MNHEY and CDR2 SVGAGI.

This clone was recorded only once. The V and J genes are TRBV15 and TRBJ2-6; the match to TRBD1 covers 7 bases. Germline V gene lookup returns CDR1 LNHNV and CDR2 YYDKDF (reference sequence). This CDR3 region has 15 residues. J was trimmed by 0 bases and V by 7 bases; bases with no gene match: 3. CDR3 sequence: CATNRGHSGANVLTF. As DNA, the CDR3 is TGTGCCACCAACAGGGGTCACTCTGGGGCCAACGTCCTGACTTTC.

The V call is TRBV9, the J call TRBJ2-7; 12 bases are a match to TRBD1. The CDR3 totals 18 residues. Trimming took 0 bases from V and 7 from J; bases not matched to a gene: 14. Per the germline V gene, CDR1 is SGDLS and CDR2 is YYNGEE. The CDR3 bases are TGTGCCAGCAGCGTAGGTCCCCACGGGGGACAGGGGGCGGGTGAGCAGTACTTC. It translates to CASSVGPHGGQGAGEQYF.

The CDR3 DNA is TGTGCCAGCAGCTTGGGGCCAGGGGGTTTGTACGAGCAGTACTTC. Protein: CASSLGPGGLYEQYF. The V and J genes are TRBV5-6 and TRBJ2-7; 7 nucleotides agree with TRBD1. The V segment lost 0 bases and the J segment 4 bases; nucleotides outside the gene matches: 7. The CDR3 covers 15 residues. From germline, CDR1 is SGHDT and CDR2 YYEEEE. Full variable domain (missing parts from reference TRBV5-6 and TRBJ2-7): DAGVTQSPTHLIKTRGQQVTLRCSPKSGHDTVSWYQQALGQGPQFIFQYYEEEERQRGNFPDRFSGHQFPNYSSELNVNALLLGDSALYLCASSLGPGGLYEQYFGPGTRLTVT.

The chain is built from TRBV4-2 and TRBJ1-6; D remains unclear. The CDR3 consists of 18 residues. CDR1 is LGHNA and CDR2 is YNFKEQ in the germline V gene. V lost 1 base and J lost 1, with 14 bases in between. CDR3 bases: TGTGCCAGCAGCCAAGTCGTGGGTAGGAGGTCCTATAATTCACCCCTCCACTTT. It encodes CASSQVVGRRSYNSPLHF.

The chain carries TRBV7-8 and TRBJ1-6; tentatively, D is TRBD1 (6 bases). This CDR3 is 13 amino acids long. The ends were cut back, 5 bases at V and 18 bases at J, with 20 bases in the middle. CDR1 and CDR2 (germline): SGHVS, FQNEAQ. The CDR3 spells CASSPQPQGSPHF. The CDR3 DNA reads TGTGCCAGCAGCCCACAGCCCCAGGGGTCCCCCCACTTT.

The chain employs TRBV5-1 and TRBJ1-1; D unresolved. Germline loops: CDR1 SGHRS, CDR2 YFSETQ. The V end was cut by 1 base, the J end by 0 bases, with 10 bases between. The CDR3 extends over 15 amino acids. In nucleotides, the CDR3 is TGCGCCAGCAGCTTGAGCCCGCGGCTGAACACTGAAGCTTTCTTT. It translates to CASSLSPRLNTEAFF. Supplemented by reference TRBV5-1 and TRBJ1-1, the full variable domain reads KAGVTQTPRYLIKTRGQQVTLSCSPISGHRSVSWYQQTPGQGLQFLFEYFSETQRNKGNFPGRFSGRQFSNSRSEMNVSTLELGDSALYLCASSLSPRLNTEAFFGQGTRLTVV.

The genes are TRBV4-3 and TRBJ2-3; D is unresolved. The ends were cut back, 1 base at V and 7 bases at J, with 6 bases in the middle. This CDR3 region has 12 residues. Germline V lookup: CDR1 LGHNA, CDR2 YSLEER. The CDR3 spells CASSQVGHTQYF. CDR3 nucleotide sequence: TGCGCCAGCAGCCAAGTCGGGCATACGCAGTATTTT.